Reported below is one T cell receptor beta chain. TCRdb keeps only in-frame clones here, not all; method: immunoSEQ multiplex PCR. There are around 160,000 clones in the sample; 85% to 95% occur only once, and about 1.9% lies in the top ten. Germline CDR1 is SGHVS and CDR2 is FNYEAQ. Trimming took off 1 base at V and 0 bases at J, with 10 bases between the two ends. CDR3 length: 16 amino acids. This specimen comes from a study of T cell responses to AZD1222 COVID-19 vaccine. This sequence joins TRBV7-6 and TRBJ1-3; D is undetermined. This sample comprised peripheral blood, obtained on day 0 of AZD1222 vaccination. The TCR originated in an adult in good health. CDR3 nucleotides: TGTGCCAGCAGCTTAGGTGGGCAGTACTCTGGAAACACCATATATTTT. Translation: CASSLGGQYSGNTIYF.